This T cell receptor beta chain was captured by sequencing in a study of control samples from healthy donors and cancer patients. The protocol was immunoSEQ multiplex PCR, while the TCRdb copy is restricted to in-frame clones and leaves out a portion. The sample yields about 110,000 clones, approximately 80% seen once. This CDR3 is built from 13 residues. Trimming took off 3 bases at V and 4 bases at J, with 8 bases between the two ends. This chain uses TRBV12-3 or TRBV12-4 with TRBJ2-3; D might be TRBD1 (6 bases). The clonotype originates from a man younger than 35 in good health. Sample: blood. CDR3 DNA sequence: TGTGCCAGCAGTTTCAGGGGTGCAGATACGCAGTATTTT. It specifies CASSFRGADTQYF.